Sequencing of this T cell receptor (beta chain) was carried out in a study of cytomegalovirus exposure and HLA in healthy donors. Study results and caveats: Earlier analysis found most TCR beta V segments productive about 90% or about 30% of the time. What was likely a sequencing artifact was a cluster of highly shared sequence variants. In vitro data verified a few CMV-associated chains as specific for CMV antigens.

PCR primers comprised 60 Vbeta and 13 Jbeta primers. Libraries were prepared by immunoSEQ multiplex PCR; TCRdb keeps only in-frame clonotypes and omits some of them. The sample carries roughly 150,000 clones, roughly four fifths recorded once. Trimming stripped 2 bases from V and 4 bases from J, with 6 bases between. Per the germline V gene, CDR1 is SGHDT and CDR2 is YYEEEE. The CDR3 runs 12 residues. The sample holds a few counts of this clone. Its antigen is not identified. Source material: PBMCs. The sequence came from a man in his forties or fifties in good health and CMV-seropositive. The chain combines TRBV5-6 with TRBJ1-1, with D perhaps matching TRBD1 (5 bases). CDR3 sequence (DNA): TGTGCCAGCAGCTTCGGGGGCACTGAAGCTTTCTTT. Protein product: CASSFGGTEAFF.